The 19 T cell receptor beta chains listed next were all sequenced from one sample in a study of blood T cell dynamics during melanoma immunotherapy (TCRdb year 2020). The receptor library was made with the immunoSEQ multiplex PCR assay. TCRdb holds this immuneACCESS table with in-frame rearrangements only. Some clones are missing; in checked studies, unresolved V genes explain under half, and the rest has no known cause. This sample holds about 4,200 clones; around 84% were observed only once. Around 13% of the sample is taken by the ten largest. Sample time point, as interpreted from the label and publication: pre-treatment baseline. The input for sequencing was blood, taken from a patient treated with checkpoint blockade. The receptors here all came from a human donor with melanoma.

Of note for this clone: Distinct nucleotide sequences in the sample also encode this CDR3. CDR3 bases: TGTGCCTGGGGGACACTTGATAGGGCCCTCCACTTT. It encodes CAWGTLDRALHF. The genes are TRBV30 and TRBJ1-6, with D maybe TRBD1 (6 bases). The V gene's germline CDR1 is GTSNPN and CDR2 SVGIG (reference sequence). V gave up 5 bases and J gave up 14 bases, with 16 bases separating them. The CDR3 consists of 12 residues.

The V gene is TRBV7-2, the J gene TRBJ1-1; unclear D gene. This CDR3 is 12 amino acids long. CDR1 is SGHTA and CDR2 is FQGNSA in the germline V gene. V was clipped by 3 bases and J by 8 bases, with 10 bases between them. This CDR3 is CASSFSRTEAFF. The CDR3 bases are TGTGCCAGCAGCTTTTCGAGGACCGAAGCTTTCTTT.

The chain recombines TRBV20-1 with TRBJ1-1; D ambiguous. V shed 3 bases and J shed 5 bases, with 7 bases lying between them. Germline-derived CDR1 and CDR2 are DFQATT and SNEGSKA (reference sequence). The CDR3 length is 11 residues. The CDR3: CSASGGTEAFF. In nucleotides, the CDR3 is TGCAGTGCTAGCGGCGGGACTGAAGCTTTCTTT.

This chain uses TRBV19 with TRBJ1-1, with no clear D. This CDR3 region has 15 residues. CDR1 and CDR2 from the germline V gene are LNHDA and SQIVND (reference sequence). V was pared by 7 bases and J by 4 bases, with 19 bases between. As DNA, the CDR3 is TGTGCCAGTACCCCACGCGGGTCCTCCGGCACTGAAGCTTTCTTT. Protein product: CASTPRGSSGTEAFF.

V gene TRBV30 combines with J gene TRBJ1-6; no reliable D call. V gave up 5 bases and J gave up 10 bases, with 12 bases separating them. In germline, CDR1 is GTSNPN, CDR2 SVGIG (reference sequence). CDR3 length: 12 residues. The CDR3 sequence is CAWAHTASPLHF. The CDR3 DNA follows: TGTGCCTGGGCACATACAGCATCACCCCTCCACTTT.

The rearrangement joins TRBV5-6 to TRBJ1-5, with D possibly being TRBD1 (6 bases). The germline V gene encodes CDR1 SGHDT and CDR2 YYEEEE. Trimming shortened V by 0 bases and J by 0 bases, and 10 bases separated the two germline ends. The CDR3 contains 16 residues. This CDR3 reads CASSLEGGLSNQPQHF. As DNA, the CDR3 is TGTGCCAGCAGCTTGGAAGGGGGTCTTAGCAATCAGCCCCAGCATTTT.

The rearrangement links TRBV19 to TRBJ2-7, with 8 bases matching TRBD1. V trimming: 7 bases; J trimming: 2 bases; junction bases outside the gene matches: 7. The CDR3 has 14 amino acids. Germline V gene lookup returns CDR1 LNHDA and CDR2 SQIVND (reference sequence). The DNA of the CDR3 is TGTGCCAGTAATGCAGGGGGCGGCCCCTACGAGCAGTACTTC. It yields the protein CASNAGGGPYEQYF.

The chain is built from TRBV7-2 and TRBJ1-5, with D possibly being TRBD1 (6 bases). This CDR3 has 16 residues. Trimming removed 5 bases from V and 5 bases from J, with 19 bases in between. CDR1 is SGHTA, CDR2 FQGNSA, per germline. CDR3 coding DNA: TGTGCCAGCAGCCGGGGGGCACAGGGATCGTATCAGCCCCAGCATTTT. Protein sequence: CASSRGAQGSYQPQHF.

The V call is TRBV4-3, the J call TRBJ1-2, with D maybe TRBD1 (5 bases). Trimming removed 0 bases at V and 3 bases at J, with 5 bases between. The germline gives CDR1 LGHNA, CDR2 YSLEER. The CDR3 is 13 amino acids. CDR3 region: CASSQETDYGYTF. DNA for the CDR3: TGCGCCAGCAGCCAAGAGACAGACTATGGCTACACCTTC.

V usage is TRBV5-1 and J usage is TRBJ1-1; D gene unclear. Germline CDR1 is SGHRS and CDR2 is YFSETQ. V was pared by 0 bases and J by 0 bases, with 6 bases between. This CDR3 is built from 14 residues. The CDR3 loop reads CASSLASVNTEAFF. The CDR3 nucleotides are TGCGCCAGCAGCTTGGCCTCGGTGAACACTGAAGCTTTCTTT.

This clone was counted a single time. The chain has TRBV6-6 and TRBJ1-5, with unresolved D. V lost 2 bases and J lost 4, with 9 bases in between. The germline V gene encodes CDR1 MNHNY and CDR2 SVGAGI (reference sequence). The CDR3 totals 14 residues. CDR3 loop: CASSYEYPNQPQHF. CDR3 nucleotides: TGTGCCAGCAGTTACGAGTACCCGAATCAGCCCCAGCATTTT.

This CDR3 is CASIRQGVGGYTF. CDR3 bases: TGTGCCAGCATCCGGCAGGGGGTTGGTGGCTACACCTTC. The rearrangement links TRBV2 to TRBJ1-2, with TRBD1 identical over 7 bases. This CDR3 has 13 residues. After removal of 7 bases from V and 7 bases from J, the junction contained 9 bases not matched to a gene. CDR1 and CDR2 (germline): SNHLY, FYNNEI.

The chain recombines TRBV7-9 with TRBJ1-6; TRBD1 matches 7 bases. The germline V gene encodes CDR1 SEHNR and CDR2 FQNEAQ (reference sequence). Unmatched junction bases numbered 9, after V lost 5 bases and J lost 17 bases. The CDR3 covers 12 residues. The CDR3 protein is CASSPGDRVFHF. In DNA form, the CDR3 reads TGTGCCAGCAGCCCGGGGGACAGAGTTTTCCACTTT. Combining the CDR3 with reference TRBV7-9 and TRBJ1-6 gives the whole variable domain DTGVSQNPRHKITKRGQNVTFRCDPISEHNRLYWYRQTLGQGPEFLTYFQNEAQLEKSRLLSDRFSAERPKGSFSTLEIQRTEQGDSAMYLCASSPGDRVFHFGNGTRLTVT.

This chain links TRBV7-9 with TRBJ2-5; the D gene is possibly TRBD2 (5 bases). The CDR3 extends over 16 amino acids. From germline, CDR1 is SEHNR and CDR2 FQNEAQ (reference sequence). Trimming pared 4 bases from V and 1 base from J, leaving 16 bases between. CDR3 protein: CASSSIGLAPQETQYF. CDR3 DNA: TGTGCCAGCAGCTCTATCGGCCTAGCCCCCCAAGAGACCCAGTACTTC.

This rearrangement joins TRBV18 to TRBJ2-7; either TRBD1 or TRBD2 may supply D (6 bases each). The CDR3 is 16 residues long. The germline gives CDR1 KGHSH, CDR2 LQKENI. Between the trimmed V and J ends, which lost 3 bases and 5 bases, there was a span of 20 bases. The CDR3 nucleotides are TGTGCCAGCTCACCCCTTCAGGGGACTTCAGGGAACGAGCAGTACTTC. This translates into CASSPLQGTSGNEQYF.

V usage is TRBV30 and J usage is TRBJ1-2; D is undetermined. Germline V gene lookup returns CDR1 GTSNPN and CDR2 SVGIG (reference sequence). V lost 0 bases and J lost 4, with 12 bases in between. The CDR3 spans 14 residues. CDR3 nucleotides: TGTGCCTGGAGTGTAGAGGTTACGGGCTATGGCTACACCTTC. This translates into CAWSVEVTGYGYTF.

This clone has a single count. The chain uses TRBV29-1 and TRBJ1-1; 7 bases map to TRBD1. V was clipped by 6 bases and J by 5 bases; unmatched bases: 9. CDR1 and CDR2 (germline): SQVTM, ANQGSEA. This CDR3 has 13 residues. The CDR3 here is CSVHRDSGTEAFF. CDR3 coding DNA: TGCAGCGTACACCGGGACAGTGGAACTGAAGCTTTCTTT.

The chain recombines TRBV4-2 with TRBJ1-2, with D maybe TRBD1 (5 bases). There are 15 residues in the CDR3. Germline V lookup: CDR1 LGHNA, CDR2 YNFKEQ. Trimming took off 0 bases at V and 5 bases at J, with 13 bases between the two ends. The CDR3 region has the DNA TGTGCCAGCAGCCAAGAGGGAAAGGGGAGGTATGGCTACACCTTC. It specifies CASSQEGKGRYGYTF.

V and J are TRBV28 and TRBJ2-5, with 11 bases matching TRBD2. CDR1 is MDHEN and CDR2 is SYDVKM in the germline V gene. V lost 6 bases and J lost 2; bases outside the gene matches: 8. This CDR3 is built from 16 residues. CDR3 sequence: CASSPASGGLQETQYF. The CDR3 nucleotides read TGTGCCAGCAGCCCGGCTAGCGGGGGGCTTCAAGAGACCCAGTACTTC.